These 4 T cell receptor beta chains originate from one sample sequenced in a study of blood T cells in healthy people across ages. The second PCR ran about 6 to 11 cycles with a sample-barcoded 5' primer and J-beta primers. TCRdb reprocessed the 5' RACE reads with MiXCR, giving one entry per CDR3 protein. The sample lists hundreds of thousands of distinct CDR3 sequences, 22% occurring once. The sample comprised blood. These receptors were taken from an older man in good health.

This clonotype appeared a few times. This chain links TRBV6-6 with TRBJ2-7, with 7 positions matching TRBD2. CDR3 length equals 14 residues. Trimming took 2 bases from V and 2 from J; bases not matched to a gene: 3. From germline, CDR1 is MNHNY and CDR2 SVGAGI (reference sequence). CDR3 region: CASSYAGVAYEQYV. CDR3 coding DNA: TGTGCCAGCAGTTACGCGGGGGTAGCCTACGAGCAGTACGTC.

This clonotype was detected a few times. This chain uses TRBV9 with TRBJ2-3; no firm D call. V dropped 3 bases and J dropped 9 bases, with 14 bases sitting between them. Germline V CDR1 and CDR2: SGDLS, YYNGEE. CDR3 length: 13 residues. The CDR3 is CASSAGGLRTQYF. CDR3 nucleotides: TGTGCCAGCAGCGCTGGTGGGTTAAGGACGCAGTATTTT.

J is TRBJ2-7 and V is TRBV7-2; TRBD1 might be the D (5 bases). Deletions cut 6 bases from V and 3 bases from J, with 9 bases between. The CDR3 has 12 residues. The germline CDR1 and CDR2 sequences are SGHTA and FQGNSA. The CDR3 sequence is CASRSDSYEQYF. The CDR3 nucleotides are TGTGCCAGCAGGAGCGACAGCTACGAGCAGTACTTC.

This clonotype has a handful of counts. This chain connects TRBV28 to TRBJ2-4; 7 nucleotides match TRBD1. V was clipped by 6 bases and J by 4 bases; unmatched bases: 3. The CDR3 extends over 13 amino acids. Germline CDR1 is MDHEN and CDR2 is SYDVKM. CDR3 DNA: TGTGCCAGCAGAACAGGGGCAAAAAACATTCAGTACTTC. Translating it yields CASRTGAKNIQYF.